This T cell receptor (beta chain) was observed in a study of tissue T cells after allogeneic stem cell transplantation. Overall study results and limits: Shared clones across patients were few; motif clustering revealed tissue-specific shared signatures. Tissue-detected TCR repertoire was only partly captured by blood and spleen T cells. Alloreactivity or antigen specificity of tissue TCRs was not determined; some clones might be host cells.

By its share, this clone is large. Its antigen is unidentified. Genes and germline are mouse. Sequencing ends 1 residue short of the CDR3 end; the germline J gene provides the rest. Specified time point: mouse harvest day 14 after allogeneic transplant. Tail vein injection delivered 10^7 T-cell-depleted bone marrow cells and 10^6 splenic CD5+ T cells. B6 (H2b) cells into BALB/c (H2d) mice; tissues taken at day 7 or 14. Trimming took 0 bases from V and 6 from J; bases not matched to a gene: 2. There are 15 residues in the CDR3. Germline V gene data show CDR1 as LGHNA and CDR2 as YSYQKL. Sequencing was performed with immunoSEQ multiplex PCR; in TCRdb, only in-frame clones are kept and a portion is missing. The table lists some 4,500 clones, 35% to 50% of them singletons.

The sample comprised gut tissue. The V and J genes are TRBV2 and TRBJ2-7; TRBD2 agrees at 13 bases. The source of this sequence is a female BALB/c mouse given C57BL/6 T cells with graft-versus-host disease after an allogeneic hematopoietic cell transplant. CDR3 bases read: TGTGCCAGCAGCCAAGATTGGGACTGGGGGGGTGAACAGTAC. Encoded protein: CASSQDWDWGGEQY. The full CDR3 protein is CASSQDWDWGGEQYF.